Presented here are 18 T cell receptor beta chains from one specimen sequenced in a study of cytomegalovirus exposure and HLA in healthy donors. The PCR contained 60 Vbeta and 13 Jbeta primers. The repertoire was sequenced with immunoSEQ multiplex PCR; TCRdb's copy has only in-frame clones and lacks some. This sample has some 150,000 clones; 70% to 80% occur once, and the top ten carry over 1.2%. What was sequenced was PBMCs. Receptors were obtained from a man in his 60s in good health and CMV-seronegative.

The chain couples TRBV30 to TRBJ1-4, with 7 bases that match TRBD1. V trimming: 0 bases; J trimming: 6 bases; junction bases outside the gene matches: 4. CDR3 length: 14 amino acids. The germline CDR1 and CDR2 sequences are GTSNPN and SVGIG (reference sequence). This CDR3 is CAWSVQGFDEKLFF. The DNA for the CDR3 is TGTGCCTGGAGTGTACAGGGGTTCGATGAAAAACTGTTTTTT.

This clone was found a few times. The V gene is TRBV30, the J gene TRBJ1-6, with D maybe TRBD1 (6 bases). The germline CDR1 and CDR2 sequences are GTSNPN and SVGIG (reference sequence). Deletions cut 4 bases from V and 10 bases from J, with 17 bases between. This CDR3 has 14 amino acids. The CDR3 sequence: CAWNEGVIGSPLHF. The CDR3 nucleotides are TGTGCCTGGAATGAGGGGGTAATAGGATCACCCCTCCACTTT. The whole variable domain, filled in from reference TRBV30 and TRBJ1-6, reads SQTIHQWPATLVQPVGSPLSLECTVEGTSNPNLYWYRQAAGRGLQLLFYSVGIGQISSEVPQNLSASRPQDRQFILSSKKLLLSDSGFYLCAWNEGVIGSPLHFGNGTRLTVT.

This clone was counted between two and nine times. V and J are TRBV19 and TRBJ2-3, with TRBD2 matching 9 bases. The CDR3 sequence is 15 residues long. J was trimmed by 1 base and V by 5 bases; bases with no gene match: 4. In germline, CDR1 is LNHDA, CDR2 SQIVND (reference sequence). CDR3 in amino acids: CASSLAGAGTDTQYF. CDR3 in DNA: TGTGCCAGTAGTTTAGCGGGAGCGGGCACAGATACGCAGTATTTT.

This chain links TRBV2 with TRBJ1-2, with D tentatively TRBD1 (6 bases). Trimming shortened V by 0 bases and J by 4 bases, and 12 bases separated the two germline ends. The CDR3 runs 15 residues. Germline CDR1 and CDR2: SNHLY and FYNNEI. The CDR3 DNA reads TGTGCCAGCAGTGAAGCCCCGACAGGCGGCTATGGCTACACCTTC. Its protein is CASSEAPTGGYGYTF.

V gene TRBV5-1 combines with J gene TRBJ2-1, with 7 bases matching TRBD2. The CDR3 contains 15 residues. Germline V gene sequence: CDR1 SGHRS, CDR2 YFSETQ. V trimming: 1 base; J trimming: 7 bases; junction bases outside the gene matches: 8. The CDR3 nucleotides read TGCGCCAGCAGCTTGATGGGGCTAGCGGCTAATGAGCAGTTCTTC. Amino acids: CASSLMGLAANEQFF.

The chain links TRBV7-2 to TRBJ1-6; 8 bases align to TRBD1. Germline values: CDR1 SGHTA, CDR2 FQGNSA. This CDR3 spans 18 amino acids. V shed 1 base, J shed 5 bases, and the junction held 10 bases outside the gene matches. The CDR3 protein is CASSLGRDRGFHNSPLHF. The CDR3 DNA sequence: TGTGCCAGCAGCTTAGGCAGAGACAGGGGATTCCATAATTCACCCCTCCACTTT. Filled out from reference TRBV7-2 and TRBJ1-6, the complete variable domain reads GAGVSQSPSNKVTEKGKDVELRCDPISGHTALYWYRQSLGQGLEFLIYFQGNSAPDKSGLPSDRFSAERTGGSVSTLTIQRTQQEDSAVYLCASSLGRDRGFHNSPLHFGNGTRLTVT.

The gene calls are TRBV9 and TRBJ2-1, with D possibly matching TRBD1 (6 bases). The ends were cut back, 3 bases at V and 0 bases at J, with 16 bases in the middle. Looked up from germline, CDR1 is SGDLS and CDR2 is YYNGEE. This CDR3 region has 17 residues. As DNA, the CDR3 is TGTGCCAGCAGCGAGGGGACACTTTTGAGCTCCTACAATGAGCAGTTCTTC. Translating it yields CASSEGTLLSSYNEQFF.

The chain has TRBV11-2 and TRBJ2-3; perhaps TRBD1 as D (6 bases). Trimming stripped 5 bases from V and 4 bases from J, with 13 bases between. This CDR3 is built from 14 residues. CDR1 and CDR2 from the germline V gene are SGHAT and FQNNGV. The CDR3 region has the DNA TGTGCCAGCAGCGACGCCAGGGGCGCAGATACGCAGTATTTT. It codes for CASSDARGADTQYF.

This clone was picked up one time. The chain couples TRBV7-9 to TRBJ2-7, with 12 nucleotides matching TRBD2. Germline assignment: CDR1 SEHNR and CDR2 FQNEAQ (reference sequence). The CDR3 consists of 15 residues. The V gene end was trimmed by 3 bases and the J gene end by 4 bases; junction bases not matched to a gene: 4. CDR3 bases: TGTGCCAGCAGCTTCCCTAGCGGGGGGGAGTACGAGCAGTACTTC. It is translated as CASSFPSGGEYEQYF.

V is TRBV28 and J is TRBJ1-2, with no clear D. The germline V and J ends were trimmed by 6 bases and 1 base, with 12 bases remaining between them. Per germline, CDR1 MDHEN and CDR2 SYDVKM. The CDR3 runs 14 residues. Here the CDR3 DNA reads TGTGCCAGCAGCCCGGGAATCGGTAACTATGGCTACACCTTC. This encodes CASSPGIGNYGYTF.

The chain combines TRBV28 with TRBJ2-1, with 9 nucleotides matching TRBD2. Germline loops: CDR1 MDHEN, CDR2 SYDVKM. The CDR3 loop spans 15 amino acids. Germline trimming cut 1 base from V and 9 bases from J; bases unmatched to any gene: 7. CDR3 amino acids: CASSLSSGGRAEQFF. Written as DNA, the CDR3 is TGTGCCAGCAGTTTATCCAGTGGCGGGAGGGCTGAGCAGTTCTTC. Full variable domain (remainder filled in from reference TRBV28 and TRBJ2-1): DVKVTQSSRYLVKRTGEKVFLECVQDMDHENMFWYRQDPGLGLRLIYFSYDVKMKEKGDIPEGYSVSREKKERFSLILESASTNQTSMYLCASSLSSGGRAEQFFGPGTRLTVL.

The chain recombines TRBV5-5 with TRBJ1-1; D perhaps matches TRBD1 (6 bases). Germline V gene sequence: CDR1 SGHKS, CDR2 YYEKEE (reference sequence). The CDR3 is made up of 14 amino acids. The V end was cut by 4 bases, the J end by 1 base, with 11 bases between. The DNA of the CDR3 is TGTGCCAGCAGCCCGGGGACAAGGAACACTGAAGCTTTCTTT. This codes for CASSPGTRNTEAFF.

The rearrangement uses TRBV21-1 and TRBJ2-7; the DNA was not compared with TRBD2, the D call given in the table. TRBV21-1 is flagged as a pseudogene. The CDR3 extends over 16 amino acids. The CDR3 sequence is CASSASTSGKGYEQYF. CDR3 nucleotides: TGTGCCAGCAGCGCATCGACTAGCGGGAAGGGCTACGAGCAGTACTTC.

In DNA, the CDR3 is TGTGCCAGAAGCTTGGGACCCCAGTGGAGTCGAGGTGAAGCTTTCTTT. Its translation is CARSLGPQWSRGEAFF. The genes are TRBV5-3 and TRBJ1-1; D gene uncertain. TRBV5-3 is an open reading frame, and its role is uncertain. The length of the CDR3 is 16 residues. V shed 0 bases and J shed 7 bases, with 19 bases lying between them.

A note on this clone: A junction end diverges from the germline sequence, so it may reflect a read error. The V call is TRBV9, the J call TRBJ2-5, with TRBD2 identical over 9 bases. Germline CDR1 SGDLS, CDR2 YYNGEE. The CDR3 totals 18 residues. Here the CDR3 DNA reads TGTGCCAGCAGCGTAGGAGGTGCGGGGGGGCGGGGTCAAGAGGCCCAGTACTTC. This codes for CASSVGGAGGRGQEAQYF.

This chain uses TRBV4-3 with TRBJ2-5; D perhaps matches TRBD2 (7 bases). Germline CDR1 LGHNA, CDR2 YSLEER. This CDR3 is built from 15 residues. Trimming took off 1 base at V and 5 bases at J, with 14 bases between the two ends. The CDR3 nucleotides are TGCGCCAGCAGCCAAGTGGCAGGGGAGGGCGAGACCCAGTACTTC. This codes for CASSQVAGEGETQYF.

The chain uses TRBV30 and TRBJ1-2; weak D call: TRBD1 (6 bases). The length of the CDR3 is 13 residues. Germline assignment: CDR1 GTSNPN and CDR2 SVGIG (reference sequence). V lost 0 bases and J 7 bases, leaving 12 bases between the germline ends. CDR3 nucleotide sequence: TGTGCCTGGAGTGTACAAGGACAGATTGGCTACACCTTC. Residues: CAWSVQGQIGYTF.

This clone was detected only once. This CDR3 reads CASSLELYTSNTGELFF. The CDR3 nucleotides read TGTGCCAGCAGCTTGGAACTTTATACCTCGAACACCGGGGAGCTGTTTTTT. This rearrangement joins TRBV5-4 to TRBJ2-2; D gene ambiguous. From germline, CDR1 is SGHNT and CDR2 YYREEE (reference sequence). V was clipped by 0 bases and J by 0 bases, with 12 bases between them. This CDR3 is built from 17 residues.